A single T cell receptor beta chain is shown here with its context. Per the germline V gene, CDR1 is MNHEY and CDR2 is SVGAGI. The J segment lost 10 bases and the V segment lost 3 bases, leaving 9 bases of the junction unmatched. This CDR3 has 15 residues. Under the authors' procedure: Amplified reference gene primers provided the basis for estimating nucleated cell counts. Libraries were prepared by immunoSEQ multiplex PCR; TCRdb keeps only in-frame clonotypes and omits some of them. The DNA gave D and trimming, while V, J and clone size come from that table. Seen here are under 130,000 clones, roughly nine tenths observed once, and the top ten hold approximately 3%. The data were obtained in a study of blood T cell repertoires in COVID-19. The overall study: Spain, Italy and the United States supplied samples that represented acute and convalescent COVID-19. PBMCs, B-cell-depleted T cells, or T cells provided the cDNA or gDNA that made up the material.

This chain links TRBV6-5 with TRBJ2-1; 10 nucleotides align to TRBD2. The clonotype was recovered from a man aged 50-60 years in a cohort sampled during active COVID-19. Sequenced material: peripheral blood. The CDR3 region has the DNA TGTGCCAGCAGTTATGCGTCGAGCGGGGGGGCCGAGCAGTTCTTC. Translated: CASSYASSGGAEQFF.